This is a list of T cell receptor beta chains from one sample in a study of shared clonotypes between healthy human individuals. Using immunoSEQ multiplex PCR, the repertoire was profiled, and TCRdb retains in-frame clones only, with some absent. This sample has about 480,000 clones, with around 79% found just once. The specimen sequenced was PBMCs. The receptor set was obtained from a woman aged 40 to 50 in good health. Some clones in this sample may be carry-over from other donors' samples. The CDR3 runs from the conserved cysteine through the conserved F or W. Fields, in order: CDR3 protein, clone size, J gene, V gene. Not every row has a clone size; where given, it reads once, few, many or a size class.

CASSIPGVGYEQYF,many,TRBJ2-7,TRBV19
CASSSEVATEAFF,few,TRBJ1-1,TRBV7-8
CASSLNAGETQYF,-,TRBJ2-5,TRBV7-3
CASSSDRELYEQYF,-,TRBJ2-7,TRBV28
CASSSGHSNTGELFF,-,TRBJ2-2,TRBV7-2
CATKLGQRSGVQYF,-,TRBJ2-7,TRBV6-6
CAGRQASTDTQYF,-,TRBJ2-3,TRBV28
CSVGPRASTRYEQYF,-,TRBJ2-7,TRBV29-1
CASSYSTGRPQAQYF,once,TRBJ2-3,TRBV6-6
CASSYGGARETQYF,-,TRBJ2-5,TRBV28
CASRRRERELYNEQFF,-,TRBJ2-1,TRBV27
CASSRGRNSGANVLTF,-,TRBJ2-6,TRBV7-3
CATTGGWETQYF,-,TRBJ2-5,TRBV2
CASSPGSRLNTIYF,-,TRBJ1-3,TRBV6-6
CASSLRGDEQFF,-,TRBJ2-1,TRBV5-1
CASSPGGASGSRDTQYF,-,TRBJ2-3,TRBV28
CASSQAMGLEQFF,many,TRBJ2-1,TRBV4-1
CASSVSFFLAGVNEQFF,-,TRBJ2-1,TRBV6-1
CASSFQDRGFNEQFF,-,TRBJ2-1,TRBV28
CASSLGTSYNEQFF,few,TRBJ2-1,TRBV5-4
CASSNGGGFTEAFF,-,TRBJ1-1,TRBV19
CASSLAPAGGGYTF,-,TRBJ1-2,TRBV7-8
CATLTGRRSYEQYF,few,TRBJ2-7,TRBV6-6
CASSLDLRLAGGPGQFF,few,TRBJ2-1,TRBV11-2
CASSKVVVAGSSYEQYF,-,TRBJ2-7,TRBV7-9
CASSRGQDGSPLHF,-,TRBJ1-6,TRBV28
CSVRLAGRTDTQYF,-,TRBJ2-3,TRBV29-1
CASSELGVAGGVQAETQYF,-,TRBJ2-5,TRBV27
CASSNSRGTYEQYF,-,TRBJ2-7,TRBV6-5
CASSFVGGANVLTF,once,TRBJ2-6,TRBV27
CASTHPDRGKETQYF,-,TRBJ2-5,TRBV5-4
CASSLGATGVSNQPQHF,-,TRBJ1-5,TRBV28
CSGRTGDYGYTF,few,TRBJ1-2,TRBV29-1
CSAGGGRSSSNQPKHF,-,TRBJ1-5,TRBV29-1
CAISEGRKEPNTGELFF,-,TRBJ2-2,TRBV10-3
CASSYATGGNYGYTF,-,TRBJ1-2,TRBV6-6
CASSSLAGGPGNEQFF,-,TRBJ2-1,TRBV5-4
CASSLSGQGFPDTQYF,-,TRBJ2-3,TRBV27
CASSRDADTQYF,once,TRBJ2-3,TRBV6-5
CASSSTGTSDYNEQFF,-,TRBJ2-1,TRBV7-3
CASSWVSSYNEQFF,few,TRBJ2-1,TRBV27
CASSLGDRVPGANVLTF,-,TRBJ2-6,TRBV7-2
CASRRGGTDTQYF,-,TRBJ2-3,TRBV19
CARRKKDSSYEQYF,-,TRBJ2-7,TRBV6-5
CASSQDGQGYNEQFF,-,TRBJ2-1,TRBV4-1
CASSIASGAYEQYF,once,TRBJ2-7,TRBV19
CASKEALIAGAGELFF,-,TRBJ2-2,TRBV2
CASSRQEKLFF,-,TRBJ1-4,TRBV6-6
CASSVGTASYNEQFF,-,TRBJ2-1,TRBV9
CASSFWGQGTVNEQFF,-,TRBJ2-1,TRBV28
CASSIRSAQVGGYGYTF,-,TRBJ1-2,TRBV19
CASSGTSGRGNEQFF,-,TRBJ2-1,TRBV2
CASSTPGTDYEQYF,few,TRBJ2-7,TRBV28
CASSPGLAGGTQNEQFF,-,TRBJ2-1,TRBV9
CASSPGHLRFDEQYF,once,TRBJ2-7,TRBV12-1
CASSLAPRETQYF,-,TRBJ2-5,TRBV7-8
CATSGSLQETQYF,once,TRBJ2-5,TRBV6-6
CASDGQGAYEQYF,-,-,TRBV28
CSVEGASGSPYEQYF,-,TRBJ2-7,TRBV29-1
CASRIGGSNTGELFF,-,TRBJ2-2,TRBV28